These 17 T cell receptor beta chains were sequenced from one sample in a study of a mutant IDH1 vaccine in newly diagnosed glioma. Sequenced by immunoSEQ multiplex PCR; TCRdb stores in-frame clones only, minus some. This sample has 50,000 to 60,000 clones; about 77% occur once, and the top ten carry roughly 5.6%. The antigens for these receptors are not known. Time point given: week 5, during vaccination. One vaccine dose held 300 ug of mutant IDH1 20-mer peptide and came with topical imiquimod. The material was PBMCs, obtained from a glioma patient whose treatment included an IDH1 peptide vaccine. Receptors originate from a man aged 50-59 years with glioma.

The CDR3 is CASSLRTGEDEQFF. CDR3 DNA sequence: TGTGCCAGCAGCTTACGGACAGGGGAGGATGAGCAGTTCTTC. V and J are TRBV7-9 and TRBJ2-1, with 9 nucleotides matching TRBD1. This CDR3 spans 14 amino acids. V lost 2 bases to trimming and J lost 8 bases; unmatched junction nucleotides: 4. Germline V gene sequence: CDR1 SEHNR, CDR2 FQNEAQ (reference sequence).

The rearrangement links TRBV30 to TRBJ1-2; 7 nucleotides align to TRBD1. The V gene end was trimmed by 4 bases and the J gene end by 5 bases; junction bases not matched to a gene: 7. The CDR3 is 13 residues long. Per germline, CDR1 GTSNPN and CDR2 SVGIG (reference sequence). CDR3 sequence reads: CAWKGAGGYGYTF. In DNA form, the CDR3 reads TGTGCCTGGAAAGGGGCAGGGGGGTATGGCTACACCTTC.

This clone was observed a handful of times. V and J are TRBV10-3 and TRBJ1-1, with unresolved D. Germline CDR1 reads ENHRY; CDR2 reads SYGVKD. V shed 7 bases and J shed 1 base, with 10 bases lying between them. The CDR3 runs to 13 residues. This chain's CDR3 is CAINEGRNTEAFF. Written as DNA, the CDR3 is TGTGCCATCAACGAAGGTCGGAACACTGAAGCTTTCTTT.

Only a few counts were recorded for this clone. The chain couples TRBV19 to TRBJ1-1; TRBD1 is a possible D gene (5 bases). The CDR3 consists of 13 residues. V was cut by 4 bases and J by 5 bases, with 11 bases left in between. CDR1 LNHDA and CDR2 SQIVND come from the germline V gene (reference sequence). The CDR3 nucleotides are TGTGCCAGTAGTAGCGTTAGGGGAACTGAAGCTTTCTTT. Protein sequence: CASSSVRGTEAFF.

The V and J genes are TRBV11-2 and TRBJ1-2, with D perhaps matching TRBD1 (5 bases). Germline V CDR1 and CDR2: SGHAT, FQNNGV. V lost 1 base to trimming and J lost 8 bases, with 14 bases between them. The CDR3 spans 14 residues. CDR3 sequence: CASSLGTGAQGYTF. DNA for the CDR3: TGTGCCAGCAGCTTAGGTACAGGAGCGCAAGGCTACACCTTC.

The genes are TRBV6-5 and TRBJ2-7; TRBD1 agrees at 10 bases. Germline V CDR1 and CDR2: MNHEY, SVGAGI. The CDR3 spans 15 residues. V gave up 6 bases and J gave up 2 bases; unmatched junction bases: 7. The CDR3 DNA is TGTGCCAGCAGGTTTAGGGACAGGGGCGCCTACGAGCAGTACTTC. It specifies CASRFRDRGAYEQYF.

The J gene is TRBJ2-6, the V gene TRBV7-3, with D perhaps given as TRBD1 or TRBD2 (5 bases each). Between the trimmed V and J ends, which lost 4 bases and 4 bases, there was a span of 11 bases. This CDR3 has 15 residues. The germline V gene encodes CDR1 SGHTA and CDR2 FQGTGA. The CDR3 reads CASSSYGAGANVLTF. CDR3 nucleotides: TGTGCCAGCAGCTCCTACGGGGCAGGGGCCAACGTCCTGACTTTC. The full variable domain, its missing parts supplied by reference TRBV7-3 and TRBJ2-6, is GAGVSQTPSNKVTEKGKYVELRCDPISGHTALYWYRQSLGQGPEFLIYFQGTGAADDSGLPNDRFFAVRPEGSVSTLKIQRTERGDSAVYLCASSSYGAGANVLTFGAGSRLTVL.

The gene calls are TRBV25-1 and TRBJ2-5; TRBD2 is a possible D gene (6 bases). With 2 bases removed from V and 5 bases from J, the gap between germline ends came to 12 bases. This CDR3 comprises 14 residues. Germline CDR1 is MGHDK and CDR2 is SYGVNS. DNA for the CDR3: TGTGCCAGCAGTGAACGGGCGGGAATCGAGACCCAGTACTTC. Residues: CASSERAGIETQYF. Filled out from reference TRBV25-1 and TRBJ2-5, the complete variable domain reads EADIYQTPRYLVIGTGKKITLECSQTMGHDKMYWYQQDPGMELHLIHYSYGVNSTEKGDLSSESTVSRIRTEHFPLTLESARPSHTSQYLCASSERAGIETQYFGPGTRLLVL.

The rearrangement joins TRBV30 to TRBJ2-5, with TRBD2 as a possible D gene (6 bases). The germline V and J ends were trimmed by 5 bases and 2 bases, with 9 bases remaining between them. Germline-derived CDR1 and CDR2 are GTSNPN and SVGIG (reference sequence). There are 12 residues in the CDR3. For the CDR3, the DNA is TGTGCCTGGGCGGGGCGGCAAGAGACCCAGTACTTC. Translation: CAWAGRQETQYF. The whole variable domain, filled in from reference TRBV30 and TRBJ2-5, reads SQTIHQWPATLVQPVGSPLSLECTVEGTSNPNLYWYRQAAGRGLQLLFYSVGIGQISSEVPQNLSASRPQDRQFILSSKKLLLSDSGFYLCAWAGRQETQYFGPGTRLLVL.

The chain links TRBV19 to TRBJ2-1, with D perhaps TRBD2 (6 bases). V was trimmed by 10 bases and J by 7 bases, leaving 17 bases between them. The germline V gene encodes CDR1 LNHDA and CDR2 SQIVND (reference sequence). The CDR3 has 13 amino acids. The CDR3 bases are TGTGCCACCTCTGGGACTTCTTTTAATGAGCAGTTCTTC. This gives the protein CATSGTSFNEQFF.

This chain uses TRBV25-1 with TRBJ1-1; TRBD1 matches at 8 bases. Germline CDR1 MGHDK, CDR2 SYGVNS. The J segment lost 2 bases and the V segment lost 4 bases, leaving 6 bases of the junction unmatched. The CDR3 contains 15 residues. The CDR3 sequence is CASSGRGLLNTEAFF. The CDR3 nucleotides read TGTGCCAGCAGTGGCAGGGGGCTTTTAAACACTGAAGCTTTCTTT.

The chain uses TRBV27 and TRBJ1-2; D perhaps matches TRBD1 (6 bases). Germline CDR1 and CDR2: MNHEY and SMNVEV (reference sequence). Trimming pared 0 bases from V and 5 bases from J, leaving 16 bases between. CDR3 length: 16 residues. The CDR3 sequence: CASSLSSGTRPYGYTF. DNA of the CDR3: TGTGCCAGCAGTTTATCTTCCGGGACACGGCCATATGGCTACACCTTC.

This chain uses TRBV27 with TRBJ2-7, with D perhaps matching TRBD2 (5 bases). The germline V and J ends were trimmed by 2 bases and 0 bases, with 14 bases remaining between them. Germline CDR1 reads MNHEY; CDR2 reads SMNVEV (reference sequence). This CDR3 is 16 amino acids long. The CDR3 sequence: CASSLGRTQISYEQYF. DNA of the CDR3: TGTGCCAGCAGTTTAGGACGGACTCAGATCTCCTACGAGCAGTACTTC.

This chain links TRBV18 with TRBJ1-1, with TRBD1 matching 8 bases. CDR1 and CDR2 (germline): KGHSH, LQKENI. V was clipped by 3 bases and J by 1 base; unmatched bases: 7. The CDR3 is made up of 16 amino acids. CDR3 sequence: CASSPGTGQGNTEAFF. The CDR3 nucleotides read TGTGCCAGCTCACCCGGGACAGGCCAAGGGAACACTGAAGCTTTCTTT.

The CDR3 coding sequence is TGTGCCAGCAATGACTGGGCGAGCAATCAGCCCCAGCATTTT. It yields the protein CASNDWASNQPQHF. The chain employs TRBV6-1 and TRBJ1-5, with D unclear. V lost 7 bases, J lost 1 base, and 11 bases lay in between. CDR3 size: 14 residues. Per the germline V gene, CDR1 is MNHNS and CDR2 is SASEGT.

This chain links TRBV29-1 with TRBJ1-1; 11 bases are shared with TRBD1. Germline V gene lookup returns CDR1 SQVTM and CDR2 ANQGSEA. Trimming removed 7 bases from V and 11 bases from J; junction bases left unmatched: 12. There are 13 residues in the CDR3. Here the CDR3 DNA reads TGCAGCGGTGGGGGTGGACAGGGGGCTGGTGCTTTCTTT. This codes for CSGGGGQGAGAFF.

The chain carries TRBV30 and TRBJ2-1, with D perhaps TRBD2 (5 bases). Germline V gene lookup returns CDR1 GTSNPN and CDR2 SVGIG (reference sequence). The V and J ends lost 2 bases and 10 bases respectively, with 24 bases between them. The CDR3 runs 16 residues. DNA of the CDR3: TGTGCCTGGAGTCTGGGGTATCGCGGGTTTTCGGTCGAGCAGTTCTTC. Translated, it gives CAWSLGYRGFSVEQFF. The full variable domain, in which reference TRBV30 and TRBJ2-1 provide the parts outside the CDR3, is SQTIHQWPATLVQPVGSPLSLECTVEGTSNPNLYWYRQAAGRGLQLLFYSVGIGQISSEVPQNLSASRPQDRQFILSSKKLLLSDSGFYLCAWSLGYRGFSVEQFFGPGTRLTVL.